This T cell receptor beta chain comes out of a study of T cells after yellow fever vaccination. Study-wide results and caveats: The secondary T-cell response peaked on day 5, not day 15, but was weaker.

TCRdb used MiXCR to reprocess the 5' RACE reads, holding one entry per CDR3 protein. Among about 210,000 distinct CDR3 sequences, 2.5% to 3.5% were seen once, and the ten largest hold 3.2%. This clonotype was detected ten times or more. The target antigen is unknown. CDR3 length: 13 residues. Trimming pared 0 bases from V and 10 bases from J, leaving 11 bases between. Germline V lookup: CDR1 MNHEY, CDR2 SVGEGT. The sequence came from a young man who received the YFV17D yellow fever vaccine. Sequenced here: CD4+ T cells sorted from PBMCs, sampled 10 days after the yellow fever booster vaccination. The chain recombines TRBV6-2 or TRBV6-3 with TRBJ2-3; D gene unclear. The chain's CDR3 is CASSYSGSKAQYF. CDR3 coding DNA: TGTGCCAGCAGTTACTCGGGATCAAAAGCGCAGTATTTT.